This T cell receptor beta chain was found in a study of cytomegalovirus exposure and HLA in healthy donors. This CDR3 is 17 amino acids long. Germline-derived CDR1 and CDR2 are SEHNR and FQNEAQ (reference sequence). Trimming took off 4 bases at V and 2 bases at J, with 21 bases between the two ends. PCR was performed using 60 Vbeta and 13 Jbeta primers. Clones were sequenced by immunoSEQ multiplex PCR, and TCRdb holds only the in-frame ones, with some missing. There are under 150,000 clones in the sample; roughly 77% occur only once, and around 3% lies in the top ten. This clone was picked up one time. Its antigen is currently unknown. Study-wide results and limits: Certain sequence variants were highly shared and formed a cluster, and this cluster was likely a sequencing artifact. It was in a later analysis that TCR association rates were seen to vary by HLA locus, highest for DRB1 and lowest for HLA-C. In a later analysis, roughly 17,000 TCR beta sequences were associated with HLA alleles at 0.05 false discovery rate.

This sequence was found in a female donor in good health and CMV-seronegative. The sample taken for sequencing was PBMCs. The chain combines TRBV7-9 with TRBJ2-7; TRBD1 might be the D (6 bases). CDR3 region: CASSSGSGQSSPYEQYF. CDR3 nucleotides: TGTGCCAGCAGCTCCGGCTCTGGACAGAGTTCCCCCTACGAGCAGTACTTC.